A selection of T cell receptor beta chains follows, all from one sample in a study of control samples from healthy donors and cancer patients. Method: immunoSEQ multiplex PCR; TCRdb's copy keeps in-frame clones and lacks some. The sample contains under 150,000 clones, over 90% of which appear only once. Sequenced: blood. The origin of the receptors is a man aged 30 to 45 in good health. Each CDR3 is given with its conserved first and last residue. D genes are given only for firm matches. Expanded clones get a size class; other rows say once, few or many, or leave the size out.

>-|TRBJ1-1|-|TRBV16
CASSQQGRADAFF
TGTGCCAGCAGCCAGCAGGGGAGGGCGGATGCTTTCTTT
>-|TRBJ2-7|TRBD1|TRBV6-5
CASSSQTGGYEQYF
TGTGCCAGCAGCTCGCAGACAGGGGGCTACGAGCAGTACTTC
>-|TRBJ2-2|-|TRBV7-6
CASSLFDFLGSSSTGELFF
TGTGCCAGCAGCTTATTCGATTTCCTCGGGTCCTCGAGCACCGGGGAGCTGTTTTTT
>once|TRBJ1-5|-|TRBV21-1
CARRQNYSNQPQHF
TGTGCCAGGCGACAGAATTATAGCAATCAGCCCCAGCATTTT
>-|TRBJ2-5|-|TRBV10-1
CASSGRWAFGETQYF
TGCGCCAGCAGTGGAAGATGGGCCTTTGGGGAGACCCAGTACTTC
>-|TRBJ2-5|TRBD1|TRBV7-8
CASSLGGQGQETQYF
TGTGCCAGCAGCTTAGGGGGACAGGGACAAGAGACCCAGTACTTC
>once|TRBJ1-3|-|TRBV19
CASSASPGNTIYF
TGTGCCAGTAGTGCCTCTCCTGGAAACACCATATATTTT
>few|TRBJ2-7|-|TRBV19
CASSQMEQYF
TGTGCCAGTAGTCAGATGGAGCAGTACTTC
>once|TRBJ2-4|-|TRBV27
CASSLSWGGAAKNIQYF
TGTGCCAGCAGTTTATCTTGGGGGGGGGCCGCCAAAAACATTCAGTACTTC
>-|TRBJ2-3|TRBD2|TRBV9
CASSVTLAGGGTDTQYF
TGTGCCAGCAGCGTAACGCTAGCGGGGGGCGGCACAGATACGCAGTATTTT
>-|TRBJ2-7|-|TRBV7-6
CASSPRGGASYEQYF
TGTGCCAGCAGCCCCCGGGGCGGTGCCTCCTACGAGCAGTACTTC
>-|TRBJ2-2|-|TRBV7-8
CASSYGRASNTGELFF
TGTGCCAGCAGCTATGGGCGGGCCTCGAACACCGGGGAGCTGTTTTTT
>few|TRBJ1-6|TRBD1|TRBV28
CASRGTGGSNSPLHF
TGTGCCAGCAGGGGGACAGGGGGAAGTAATTCACCCCTCCACTTT
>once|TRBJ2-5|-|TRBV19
CASSIGAGNQETQYF
TGTGCCAGTAGTATAGGGGCAGGTAACCAAGAGACCCAGTACTTC
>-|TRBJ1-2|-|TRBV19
CASSDMQANYGYTF
TGTGCCAGTAGTGATATGCAGGCTAACTATGGCTACACCTTC
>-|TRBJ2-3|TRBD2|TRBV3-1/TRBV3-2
CASSPYRGGQEDTQYF
TGTGCCAGCAGCCCTTACCGGGGGGGCCAGGAAGATACGCAGTATTTT
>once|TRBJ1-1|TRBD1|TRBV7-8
CASSNRQGWTEAFF
TGTGCCAGCAGCAACAGACAGGGTTGGACTGAAGCTTTCTTT
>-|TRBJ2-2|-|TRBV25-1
CASSESDKGELFF
TGTGCCAGCAGTGAGAGTGACAAAGGGGAGCTGTTTTTT
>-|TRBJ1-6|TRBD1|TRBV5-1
CASSLGDRDNSPLHF
TGCGCCAGCAGCTTGGGGGACAGAGATAATTCACCCCTCCACTTT
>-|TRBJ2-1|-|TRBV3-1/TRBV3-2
CASSHNPGDWDNEQFF
TGTGCCAGCAGCCACAACCCAGGGGACTGGGACAATGAGCAGTTCTTC
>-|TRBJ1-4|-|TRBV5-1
CASSLGATNEKLFF
TGCGCCAGCAGCTTAGGAGCAACTAATGAAAAACTGTTTTTT
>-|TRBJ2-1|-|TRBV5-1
CASSSPLGGGNSYNEQFF
TGCGCCAGCAGCTCCCCTCTTGGAGGGGGGAACTCCTACAATGAGCAGTTCTTC
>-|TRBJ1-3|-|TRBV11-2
CASSLGANTIYF
TGTGCCAGCAGCTTAGGCGCGAACACCATATATTTT
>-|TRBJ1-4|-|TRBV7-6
CASSLADTRLEKLFF
TGTGCCAGCAGCTTAGCAGATACCCGGTTGGAAAAACTGTTTTTT
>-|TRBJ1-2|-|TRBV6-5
CASSYTELGGYTF
TGTGCCAGCAGCTACACAGAACTCGGGGGCTACACCTTC
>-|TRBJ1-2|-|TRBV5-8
CASSLESVNYGYTF
TGTGCCAGCAGCTTGGAGTCCGTTAACTATGGCTACACCTTC
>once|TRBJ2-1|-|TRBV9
CASGEGFAYNEQFF
TGTGCCAGCGGCGAGGGGTTCGCCTACAATGAGCAGTTCTTC
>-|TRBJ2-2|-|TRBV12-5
CASGVGGELFF
TGTGCTAGTGGGGTCGGCGGGGAGCTGTTTTTT
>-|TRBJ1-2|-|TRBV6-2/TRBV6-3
CASSPWSTWARSF
TGTGCCAGCAGTCCCTGGTCGACTTGGGCGCGGTCCTTC
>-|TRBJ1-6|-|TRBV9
CASSGALKETLHF
TGTGCCAGCAGCGGGGCCCTAAAGGAGACCCTCCACTTT
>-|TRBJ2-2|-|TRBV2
CASRGSINTGELFF
TGTGCCAGCAGGGGGTCTATTAACACCGGGGAGCTGTTTTTT
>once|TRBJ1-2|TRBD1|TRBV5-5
CASSLGQGVNYGYTF
TGTGCCAGCAGCTTAGGACAGGGGGTAAACTATGGCTACACCTTC
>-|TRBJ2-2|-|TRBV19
CASNSPDRHTGELFF
TGTGCCAGTAACTCACCAGACAGACACACCGGGGAGCTGTTTTTT
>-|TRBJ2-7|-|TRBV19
CASSLDYEQYF
TGTGCCAGTAGTCTCGACTACGAGCAGTACTTC
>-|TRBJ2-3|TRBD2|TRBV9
CASSVGSGGSPGAQYF
TGTGCCAGCAGCGTAGGGAGCGGGGGATCCCCGGGGGCGCAGTATTTT
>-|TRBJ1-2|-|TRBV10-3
CAISESARTGEYGYTF
TGTGCCATCAGTGAGTCGGCTAGAACGGGGGAATATGGCTACACCTTC
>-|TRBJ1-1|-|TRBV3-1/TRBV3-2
CASSQSRGTEAFF
TGTGCCAGCAGCCAAAGCAGGGGCACTGAAGCTTTCTTT
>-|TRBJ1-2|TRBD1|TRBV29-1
CSVTLMITGGYGYTF
TGCAGCGTTACACTGATGATTACAGGGGGCTATGGCTACACCTTC